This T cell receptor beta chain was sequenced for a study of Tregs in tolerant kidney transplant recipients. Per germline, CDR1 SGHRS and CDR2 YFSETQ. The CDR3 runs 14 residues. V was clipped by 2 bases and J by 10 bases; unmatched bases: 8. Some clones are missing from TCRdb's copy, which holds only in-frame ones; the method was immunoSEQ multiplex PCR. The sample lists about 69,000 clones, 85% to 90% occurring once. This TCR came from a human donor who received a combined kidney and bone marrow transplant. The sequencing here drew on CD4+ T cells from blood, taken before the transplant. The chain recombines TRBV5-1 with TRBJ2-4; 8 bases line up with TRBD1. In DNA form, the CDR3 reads TGCGCCAGCAGCTTAAGACAGGGGTTTGGGATTCAGTACTTC. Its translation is CASSLRQGFGIQYF.